This is a list of T cell receptor beta chains from one sample in a study of CD8 T cells in ankylosing spondylitis. Each CDR3 protein is one row after TCRdb ran MiXCR on the 5' RACE reads. Among 150,000 to 200,000 distinct CDR3 sequences listed, approximately 20% were seen once. What was sequenced was blood, either unsorted or a sorted T cell fraction (not recorded which). The receptors derive from a male donor with ankylosing spondylitis or in good health (not recorded which). Both conserved end residues are part of each CDR3. Each record gives: J gene, D gene, clone size, V gene, CDR3 protein, CDR3 DNA. D genes are given only for firm matches. Clone sizes are given selectively: once, few, many, or a class where the clone is expanded.

>TRBJ2-1|TRBD1|.|TRBV11-1
CASSRPGTAVSSYNEQFF
TGTGCCAGCAGCCGTCCCGGGACAGCAGTCAGCTCCTACAATGAGCAGTTCTTC
>TRBJ1-1|.|.|TRBV27
CASSLSWGENTEAFF
TGTGCCAGCAGTTTATCGTGGGGAGAGAACACTGAAGCTTTCTTT
>TRBJ2-5|.|few|TRBV5-1
CASSQAPQGTQYF
TGCGCCAGCAGCCAAGCGCCCCAGGGGACCCAGTACTTC
>TRBJ2-7|.|.|TRBV6-5
CASSLGRTTYEQYF
TGTGCCAGCAGTTTGGGACGGACTACCTACGAGCAGTACTTC
>TRBJ2-7|TRBD2|few|TRBV7-8
CASSFTSGTYEQYF
TGTGCCAGCAGCTTTACTAGCGGGACCTACGAGCAGTACTTC
>TRBJ2-4|.|few|TRBV5-1
CASSTYRGGENIQYF
TGCGCCAGCAGCACCTACAGGGGCGGGGAAAACATTCAGTACTTC
>TRBJ2-3|.|few|TRBV5-1
CASTSGGGTDTQYF
TGCGCCAGCACCTCGGGGGGCGGCACAGATACGCAGTATTTT
>TRBJ2-2|TRBD1|many|TRBV7-3
CASSARGQELFF
TGTGCCAGCAGCGCCAGGGGGCAGGAGCTGTTTTTT
>TRBJ1-3|.|.|TRBV29-1
CSVEARLSGNTIYF
TGCAGCGTTGAGGCACGCCTCTCTGGAAACACCATATATTTT
>TRBJ2-3|TRBD2|few|TRBV7-2
CASSLLSSGRTDTQYF
TGTGCCAGCAGCTTACTGTCTAGCGGTCGCACAGATACGCAGTATTTT
>TRBJ1-1|TRBD1|.|TRBV7-3
CASSLRPGGDGTEAFF
TGTGCCAGCAGCTTAAGGCCAGGGGGCGATGGAACTGAAGCTTTCTTT
>TRBJ2-4|.|.|TRBV7-9
CASSFLAVGGDIQYF
TGTGCCAGCAGCTTTTTGGCGGTCGGGGGAGACATTCAGTACTTC
>TRBJ2-1|.|many|TRBV21-1
CASSNHRDRVNEQFF
TGTGCCAGCAGCAACCACCGGGACAGGGTAAATGAGCAGTTCTTC
>TRBJ1-5|.|.|TRBV27
CASSLSRVGNQPQHF
TGTGCCAGCAGTTTATCGAGGGTTGGCAATCAGCCCCAGCATTTT
>TRBJ1-2|.|.|TRBV12-3/TRBV12-4
CASSLNRNGYTF
TGTGCCAGCAGTTTAAACAGGAATGGCTACACCTTC
>TRBJ2-5|.|few|TRBV24-1
CATSDLRDNQETQYF
TGTGCCACCAGTGATTTGCGGGACAACCAAGAGACCCAGTACTTC
>TRBJ2-3|.|many|TRBV15
CATSKLGGSTDTQYF
TGTGCCACCAGCAAACTGGGGGGTAGCACAGATACGCAGTATTTT
>TRBJ2-2|TRBD2|.|TRBV19
CASRRKGLAVTGELFF
TGTGCCAGTAGGAGGAAGGGACTAGCCGTCACCGGGGAGCTGTTTTTT
>TRBJ2-5|TRBD2|.|TRBV20-1
CSARPGTSGRETQYF
TGCAGTGCTAGGCCCGGGACTAGCGGGAGAGAGACCCAGTACTTC
>TRBJ2-7|.|many|TRBV6-2/TRBV6-3
CAHRETGETYEQYF
TGTGCCCACAGAGAAACCGGGGAGACCTACGAGCAGTACTTC
>TRBJ2-3|TRBD1|many|TRBV3-1
CASSQGTGDTDTQYF
TGTGCCAGCAGCCAAGGGACAGGGGACACAGATACGCAGTATTTT
>TRBJ2-1|TRBD2|many|TRBV4-1
CASSQDDGRRSYNEQFF
TGCGCCAGCAGCCAAGATGACGGGAGGCGCTCCTACAATGAGCAGTTCTTC
>TRBJ2-1|TRBD1|many|TRBV20-1
CSAAEDRDNEQFF
TGCAGTGCTGCAGAGGACAGGGATAATGAGCAGTTCTTC
>TRBJ2-1|.|.|TRBV7-9
CASSLFFLSGPYNEQFF
TGTGCCAGCAGCTTATTTTTCCTTAGCGGCCCCTACAATGAGCAGTTCTTC
>TRBJ2-7|TRBD1|.|TRBV20-1
CSARDLHGGRQGKGNEQYF
TGCAGTGCTAGAGACCTTCATGGGGGCAGACAGGGTAAAGGGAACGAGCAGTACTTC
>TRBJ1-1|TRBD1|many|TRBV5-1
CASSLVGGNEAFF
TGCGCCAGCAGCTTGGTAGGGGGCAATGAAGCTTTCTTT
>TRBJ2-1|TRBD2|.|TRBV20-1
CSAREPGLHNEQFF
TGCAGTGCTAGAGAGCCGGGACTACACAATGAGCAGTTCTTC
>TRBJ2-3|.|many|TRBV5-1
CASSVTPDTQYF
TGCGCCAGCAGCGTTACCCCAGATACGCAGTATTTT
>TRBJ2-3|.|few|TRBV11-2
CASSLFAETDTQYF
TGTGCCAGCAGCTTATTCGCAGAGACAGATACGCAGTATTTT
>TRBJ2-5|.|many|TRBV6-5
CASSYGWVSETQYF
TGTGCCAGCAGTTACGGTTGGGTTTCCGAGACCCAGTACTTC
>TRBJ2-5|.|many|TRBV12-3/TRBV12-4
CASSLDRKETQYF
TGTGCCAGCAGTTTAGACCGAAAAGAGACCCAGTACTTC